Listed here are 30 T cell receptor beta chains from one sample, sequenced in a study of CD8 T cells in ankylosing spondylitis. Each CDR3 protein gets one entry after TCRdb re-called the 5' RACE reads with MiXCR. The sample holds some 130,000 distinct CDR3 sequences; approximately 7.4% are singletons and the top ten take under 15%. Sequences were obtained from blood, either unsorted or a sorted T cell fraction (not recorded which). The receptors stem from a female donor with ankylosing spondylitis or in good health (not recorded which).

The chain has TRBV7-2 and TRBJ1-1, with D perhaps TRBD1 (6 bases). The ends were cut back, 0 bases at V and 4 bases at J, with 15 bases in the middle. Germline loops: CDR1 SGHTA, CDR2 FQGNSA. The CDR3 totals 16 residues. The CDR3 nucleotides are TGTGCCAGCAGCTTAGCAGGGGGGCGGGTAAGCACTGAAGCTTTCTTT. Translating it yields CASSLAGGRVSTEAFF.

This clonotype appeared many times. The genes are TRBV28 and TRBJ2-2; D is possibly TRBD2 (5 bases). The length of the CDR3 is 14 residues. Germline assignment: CDR1 MDHEN and CDR2 SYDVKM. Trimming took off 8 bases at V and 3 bases at J, with 13 bases between the two ends. CDR3 residues: CASSLGRDTGELFF. The CDR3 bases are TGTGCCAGCTCACTAGGGCGGGACACCGGGGAGCTGTTTTTT. Complete variable domain (other parts from reference TRBV28 and TRBJ2-2): DVKVTQSSRYLVKRTGEKVFLECVQDMDHENMFWYRQDPGLGLRLIYFSYDVKMKEKGDIPEGYSVSREKKERFSLILESASTNQTSMYLCASSLGRDTGELFFGEGSRLTVL.

The sample holds many counts of this clonotype. V usage is TRBV2 and J usage is TRBJ2-3, with TRBD1 matching 7 bases. Germline-derived CDR1 and CDR2 are SNHLY and FYNNEI. CDR3 length equals 14 residues. Germline trimming cut 10 bases from V and 0 bases from J; bases unmatched to any gene: 7. CDR3 DNA: TGTGCCAATCTCCGGGACAGAAGCACAGATACGCAGTATTTT. It translates to CANLRDRSTDTQYF.

This clonotype has more than one count but fewer than ten. A read error is possible here, since a much larger clone lies one base away. The rearrangement joins TRBV10-3 to TRBJ2-3; no reliable D call. Trimming cost V 8 bases and J 4 bases, with 10 bases left between them. CDR3 length: 12 amino acids. Germline values: CDR1 ENHRY, CDR2 SYGVKD. Here the CDR3 reads CAIAEDADTQYF. CDR3 nucleotides: TGTGCCATCGCCGAAGACGCAGATACGCAGTATTTT.

The sample holds many counts of this clonotype. This chain uses TRBV20-1 with TRBJ1-4, with unresolved D. Trimming pared 3 bases from V and 3 bases from J, leaving 8 bases between. The CDR3 sequence is 13 residues long. Germline V gene lookup returns CDR1 DFQATT and CDR2 SNEGSKA (reference sequence). The CDR3 bases are TGCAGTGCTAGCGGGGAGGCTAATGAAAAACTGTTTTTT. Protein: CSASGEANEKLFF.

This clonotype was observed many times. J is TRBJ2-1 and V is TRBV28; D remains ambiguous. V gave up 3 bases and J gave up 6 bases, with 12 bases separating them. Germline-derived CDR1 and CDR2 are MDHEN and SYDVKM. The CDR3 spans 14 residues. CDR3 protein: CASSFQRPGNEQFF. DNA of the CDR3: TGTGCCAGCAGTTTCCAAAGGCCGGGCAATGAGCAGTTCTTC. Together with reference TRBV28 and TRBJ2-1, the CDR3 gives the full variable domain: DVKVTQSSRYLVKRTGEKVFLECVQDMDHENMFWYRQDPGLGLRLIYFSYDVKMKEKGDIPEGYSVSREKKERFSLILESASTNQTSMYLCASSFQRPGNEQFFGPGTRLTVL.

This chain joins TRBV4-3 and TRBJ1-2; D might be TRBD1 (5 bases). CDR1 and CDR2 (germline): LGHNA, YSLEER. V was cut by 0 bases and J by 1 base, with 12 bases left in between. The CDR3 runs 16 residues. The CDR3 protein is CASSQDGTGINYGYTF. Here the CDR3 DNA reads TGCGCCAGCAGCCAAGACGGGACGGGGATTAACTATGGCTACACCTTC.

This clonotype was counted at least ten times. J is TRBJ1-5 and V is TRBV5-1, with 9 positions matching TRBD1. Trimming took 4 bases from V and 7 from J; bases not matched to a gene: 6. Germline CDR1 SGHRS, CDR2 YFSETQ. The CDR3 is made up of 14 amino acids. The CDR3 loop reads CASSPWTGEQPQHF. Here the CDR3 DNA reads TGCGCCAGCAGCCCCTGGACAGGGGAACAGCCCCAGCATTTT.

This clonotype has just a few counts. The CDR3 DNA follows: TGTGCCAGCAGTTCGACCACTAGCGGGGAGCTCACCCAGTACTTC. This translates into CASSSTTSGELTQYF. This chain connects TRBV6-5 to TRBJ2-5; 10 bases match TRBD2. The CDR3 extends over 15 amino acids. The V segment lost 4 bases and the J segment 8 bases; nucleotides outside the gene matches: 10. From germline, CDR1 is MNHEY and CDR2 SVGAGI.

This clonotype was found many times. V gene TRBV9 combines with J gene TRBJ2-7; tentatively, D is TRBD1 (5 bases). V gave up 3 bases and J gave up 5 bases, with 12 bases separating them. The CDR3 contains 13 residues. Germline CDR1 is SGDLS and CDR2 is YYNGEE. The CDR3 nucleotides are TGTGCCAGCAGCGCCCGGGCAGGGAACGAGCAGTACTTC. This gives the protein CASSARAGNEQYF. The complete variable domain, with remaining parts taken from reference TRBV9 and TRBJ2-7, reads DSGVTQTPKHLITATGQRVTLRCSPRSGDLSVYWYQQSLDQGLQFLIQYYNGEERAKGNILERFSAQQFPDLHSELNLSSLELGDSALYFCASSARAGNEQYFGPGTRLTVT.

In this sample, this clonotype turned up many times. This rearrangement joins TRBV4-1 to TRBJ1-4; D call uncertain. Looked up from germline, CDR1 is MGHRA and CDR2 is YSYEKL. Trimming removed 1 base from V and 8 bases from J, with 8 bases in between. The CDR3 sequence is 13 residues long. The CDR3 bases are TGCGCCAGCAGCCAAGCATTAGTGGAAAAACTGTTTTTT. Amino acids: CASSQALVEKLFF.

There are many counts of this clonotype. The rearrangement joins TRBV28 to TRBJ2-7; perhaps TRBD1 as D (5 bases). The ends were cut back, 3 bases at V and 6 bases at J, with 9 bases in the middle. From germline, CDR1 is MDHEN and CDR2 SYDVKM. This CDR3 is 12 amino acids long. CDR3 protein: CASSLDISEQYF. CDR3 nucleotides: TGTGCCAGCAGTTTGGACATTTCCGAGCAGTACTTC.

This clonotype came up many times. The genes are TRBV7-2 and TRBJ2-7; D call uncertain. There are 15 residues in the CDR3. Trimming cost V 2 bases and J 6 bases, with 17 bases left between them. The germline V gene encodes CDR1 SGHTA and CDR2 FQGNSA. In DNA form, the CDR3 reads TGTGCCAGCAGCTTATCCCCGGCCGCGGTCTCCGAGCAGTACTTC. Encoded protein: CASSLSPAAVSEQYF.

This clonotype was counted many times. The chain employs TRBV30 and TRBJ2-2, with D possibly being TRBD2 (5 bases). Germline CDR1 and CDR2: GTSNPN and SVGIG (reference sequence). The CDR3 extends over 14 amino acids. V was shortened by 2 bases and J by 5 bases, with 12 bases between the two germline ends. The CDR3 is CAWSSFTGTGELFF. CDR3 DNA sequence: TGTGCCTGGAGTTCTTTTACGGGAACCGGGGAGCTGTTTTTT.

This sequence joins TRBV15 and TRBJ1-5, with 7 bases identical to TRBD1. Germline V gene lookup returns CDR1 LNHNV and CDR2 YYDKDF (reference sequence). Losses at the gene ends were 5 bases for V and 5 bases for J; bases not matched to a gene: 6. This CDR3 comprises 14 residues. CDR3 DNA sequence: TGTGCCACCAGCTGGAGGCAGGGGGATCAGCCCCAGCATTTT. Its protein is CATSWRQGDQPQHF.

This clonotype was recorded many times. This chain connects TRBV2 to TRBJ1-1; D unresolved. CDR1 is SNHLY and CDR2 is FYNNEI in the germline V gene. The CDR3 has 13 amino acids. The V end was cut by 5 bases, the J end by 1 base, with 8 bases between. The CDR3 bases are TGTGCCAGCAGTTTCACATCGAACACTGAAGCTTTCTTT. Its translation is CASSFTSNTEAFF.

This clonotype has ten or more counts. The V gene is TRBV7-8, the J gene TRBJ1-1; D gene uncertain. This CDR3 contains 14 residues. Between the trimmed V and J ends, which lost 0 bases and 1 base, there was a span of 6 bases. Germline CDR1 and CDR2: SGHVS and FQNEAQ. This CDR3 is CASSLAYRNTEAFF. The CDR3 region has the DNA TGTGCCAGCAGCTTAGCGTACAGGAACACTGAAGCTTTCTTT.

The table lists this clonotype with many counts. This rearrangement joins TRBV12-3 or TRBV12-4 to TRBJ1-4; D is unresolved. The CDR3 has 13 residues. V gave up 7 bases and J gave up 7 bases, with 13 bases separating them. CDR3 sequence: CASTFRSGEKLFF. CDR3 bases: TGTGCCAGCACCTTCCGGTCCGGTGAAAAACTGTTTTTT.

This clonotype was recorded at least ten times. This chain joins TRBV9 and TRBJ1-6, with TRBD1 matching over 7 bases. The J segment lost 6 bases and the V segment lost 4 bases, leaving 13 bases of the junction unmatched. Germline values: CDR1 SGDLS, CDR2 YYNGEE. This CDR3 is 17 amino acids long. CDR3 residues: CASSPETGIIGNSPLHF. The CDR3 DNA is TGTGCCAGCAGCCCCGAGACAGGGATCATTGGTAATTCACCCCTCCACTTT.

This clonotype was counted many times. The chain recombines TRBV4-3 with TRBJ2-2; D may be TRBD1 (6 bases). Germline V gives CDR1 LGHNA, CDR2 YSLEER. The CDR3 is made up of 17 amino acids. Trimming cost V 0 bases and J 10 bases, with 21 bases left between them. The CDR3 sequence is CASSQDLQGQPEEELFF. In DNA form, the CDR3 reads TGCGCCAGCAGCCAAGACTTACAAGGACAGCCGGAGGAGGAGCTGTTTTTT.

This clonotype has at least ten counts. The genes are TRBV5-5 and TRBJ1-1, with a weak D call TRBD1 (5 bases). Looked up from germline, CDR1 is SGHKS and CDR2 is YYEKEE (reference sequence). The V gene lost 4 bases and the J gene lost 2 bases, with 15 bases spanning the gap. This CDR3 comprises 15 residues. The CDR3 sequence is CASSQAGVGNTEAFF. CDR3 nucleotides: TGTGCCAGCAGCCAGGCGGGGGTAGGCAACACTGAAGCTTTCTTT.

This clonotype has a count of ten or more. The J gene is TRBJ2-7, the V gene TRBV5-1; 7 nucleotides agree with TRBD1. Germline trimming cut 0 bases from V and 0 bases from J; bases unmatched to any gene: 3. This CDR3 region has 15 residues. Germline-derived CDR1 and CDR2 are SGHRS and YFSETQ. The CDR3 protein is CASSLAGTVSYEQYF. The CDR3 DNA reads as TGCGCCAGCAGCTTGGCCGGGACAGTCTCCTACGAGCAGTACTTC.

This clonotype was counted ten times or more. The rearrangement joins TRBV28 to TRBJ2-7; D perhaps matches TRBD2 (5 bases). Germline V CDR1 and CDR2: MDHEN, SYDVKM. The CDR3 contains 16 residues. The V end was cut by 5 bases, the J end by 4 bases, with 21 bases between. The CDR3 sequence: CASSATSGVKAYEQYF. CDR3 DNA: TGTGCCAGCAGTGCGACCTCCGGGGTGAAGGCTTACGAGCAGTACTTC.

The table lists this clonotype with many counts. The chain links TRBV12-3 or TRBV12-4 to TRBJ2-2; no clear D. There are 15 residues in the CDR3. Trimming removed 7 bases from V and 1 base from J, with 13 bases in between. The chain's CDR3 is CASTAFIGNTGELFF. The CDR3 bases are TGTGCCAGCACGGCCTTCATTGGGAACACCGGGGAGCTGTTTTTT.

This clonotype was counted many times. The chain joins TRBV12-3 or TRBV12-4 to TRBJ2-2; tentatively, D is TRBD2 (5 bases). This CDR3 is built from 15 residues. The V and J ends lost 6 bases and 2 bases respectively, with 13 bases between them. CDR3 loop: CASRLVDFNTGELFF. DNA for the CDR3: TGTGCCAGCAGGCTAGTGGACTTTAACACCGGGGAGCTGTTTTTT.

This clonotype has at least ten counts. V is TRBV7-3 and J is TRBJ2-3, with 7 nucleotides matching TRBD1. The V segment lost 5 bases and the J segment 0 bases; nucleotides outside the gene matches: 5. This CDR3 has 15 residues. Germline V CDR1 and CDR2: SGHTA, FQGTGA. The CDR3 loop reads CASSPTGQSTDTQYF. CDR3 DNA: TGTGCCAGCAGCCCGACGGGACAGAGCACAGATACGCAGTATTTT.

The V and J genes are TRBV11-2 and TRBJ2-7, with D perhaps given as TRBD1 or TRBD2 (7 bases each). Germline assignment: CDR1 SGHAT and CDR2 FQNNGV. This CDR3 comprises 18 residues. Trimming pared 5 bases from V and 3 bases from J, leaving 26 bases between. CDR3 DNA: TGTGCCAGCAGCCCAACAGGGGTTATGGGCGGGGGAGTCTACGAGCAGTACTTC. Its translation is CASSPTGVMGGGVYEQYF.

This clonotype was found many times. V usage is TRBV5-1 and J usage is TRBJ1-1, with D tentatively TRBD1 (5 bases). Germline V gives CDR1 SGHRS, CDR2 YFSETQ. Trimming shortened V by 1 base and J by 6 bases, and 16 bases separated the two germline ends. The CDR3 spans 15 residues. The CDR3 loop reads CASSLFGGDRAEAFF. CDR3 DNA sequence: TGCGCCAGCAGCTTGTTCGGAGGGGATCGGGCTGAAGCTTTCTTT.

This clonotype was seen more than once but under ten times. J is TRBJ1-5 and V is TRBV5-1; TRBD1 matches at 8 bases. Trimming cost V 1 base and J 6 bases; bases outside gene matches: 3. The CDR3 totals 14 residues. CDR1 is SGHRS and CDR2 is YFSETQ in the germline V gene. CDR3 DNA sequence: TGCGCCAGCAGCTTGCAAGGGACAGGTCAGCCCCAGCATTTT. It specifies CASSLQGTGQPQHF.

This clonotype has ten or more counts. The chain recombines TRBV5-1 with TRBJ1-4; no firm D call. With 5 bases removed from V and 8 bases from J, the gap between germline ends came to 13 bases. The germline gives CDR1 SGHRS, CDR2 YFSETQ. The CDR3 consists of 13 residues. Here the CDR3 reads CASSGEEFEKLFF. The CDR3 DNA follows: TGCGCCAGCAGTGGGGAGGAATTCGAAAAACTGTTTTTT.